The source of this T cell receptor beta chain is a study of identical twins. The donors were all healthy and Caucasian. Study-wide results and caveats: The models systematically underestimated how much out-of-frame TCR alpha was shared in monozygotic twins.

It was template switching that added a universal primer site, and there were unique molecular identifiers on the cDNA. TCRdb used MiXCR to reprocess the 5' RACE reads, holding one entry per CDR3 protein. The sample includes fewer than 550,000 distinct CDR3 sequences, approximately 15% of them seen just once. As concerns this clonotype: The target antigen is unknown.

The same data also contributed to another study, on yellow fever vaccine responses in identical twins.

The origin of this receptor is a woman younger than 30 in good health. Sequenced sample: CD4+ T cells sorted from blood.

DNA for the CDR3: TGTGCCAGCAGTGCCCAGCGGGTCTCCTACGAGCAGTACTTC. Translation gives CASSAQRVSYEQYF. The chain has TRBV2 and TRBJ2-7; the D gene is possibly TRBD2 (6 bases). This CDR3 contains 14 residues. V was pared by 4 bases and J by 0 bases, with 10 bases between. Germline CDR1 is SNHLY and CDR2 is FYNNEI.